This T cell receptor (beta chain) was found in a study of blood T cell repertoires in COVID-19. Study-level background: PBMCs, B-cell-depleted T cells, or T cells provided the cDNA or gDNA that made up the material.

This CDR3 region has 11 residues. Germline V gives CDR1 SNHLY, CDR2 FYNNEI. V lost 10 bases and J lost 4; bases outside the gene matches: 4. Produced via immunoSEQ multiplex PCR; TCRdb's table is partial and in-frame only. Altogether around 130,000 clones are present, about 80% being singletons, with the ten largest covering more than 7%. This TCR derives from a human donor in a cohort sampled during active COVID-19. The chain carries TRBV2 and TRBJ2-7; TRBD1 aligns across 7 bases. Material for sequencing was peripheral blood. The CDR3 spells CATGQEYEQYF. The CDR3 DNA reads TGTGCCACCGGACAGGAGTACGAGCAGTACTTC.